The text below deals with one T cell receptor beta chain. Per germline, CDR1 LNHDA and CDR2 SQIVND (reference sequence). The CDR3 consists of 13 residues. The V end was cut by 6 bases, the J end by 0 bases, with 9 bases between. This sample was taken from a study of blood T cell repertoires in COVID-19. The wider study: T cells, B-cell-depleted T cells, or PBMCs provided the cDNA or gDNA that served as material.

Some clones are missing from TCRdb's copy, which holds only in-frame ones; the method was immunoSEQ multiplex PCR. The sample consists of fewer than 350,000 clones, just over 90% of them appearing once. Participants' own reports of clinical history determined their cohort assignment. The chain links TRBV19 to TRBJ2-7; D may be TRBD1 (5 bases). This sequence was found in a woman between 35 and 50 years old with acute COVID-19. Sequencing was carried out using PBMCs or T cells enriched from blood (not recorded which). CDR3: CASSKGVSYEQYF. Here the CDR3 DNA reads TGTGCCAGTAGCAAAGGGGTCTCCTACGAGCAGTACTTC. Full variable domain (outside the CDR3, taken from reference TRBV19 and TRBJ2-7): DGGITQSPKYLFRKEGQNVTLSCEQNLNHDAMYWYRQDPGQGLRLIYYSQIVNDFQKGDIAEGYSVSREKKESFPLTVTSAQKNPTAFYLCASSKGVSYEQYFGPGTRLTVT.